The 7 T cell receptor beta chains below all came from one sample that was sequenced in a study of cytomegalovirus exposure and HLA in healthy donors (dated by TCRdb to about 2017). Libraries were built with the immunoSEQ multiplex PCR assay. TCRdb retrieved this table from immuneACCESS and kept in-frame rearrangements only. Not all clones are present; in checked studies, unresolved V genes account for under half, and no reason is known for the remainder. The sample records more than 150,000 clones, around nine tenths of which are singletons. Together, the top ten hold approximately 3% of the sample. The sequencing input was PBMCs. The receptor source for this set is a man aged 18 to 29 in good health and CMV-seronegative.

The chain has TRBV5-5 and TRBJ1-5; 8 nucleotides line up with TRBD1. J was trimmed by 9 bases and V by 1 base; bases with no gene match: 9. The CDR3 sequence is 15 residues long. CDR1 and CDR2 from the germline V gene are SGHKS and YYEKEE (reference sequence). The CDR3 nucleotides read TGTGCCAGCAGCTTGTATGGACAGGGACGCTGGCCCCAGCATTTT. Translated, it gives CASSLYGQGRWPQHF.

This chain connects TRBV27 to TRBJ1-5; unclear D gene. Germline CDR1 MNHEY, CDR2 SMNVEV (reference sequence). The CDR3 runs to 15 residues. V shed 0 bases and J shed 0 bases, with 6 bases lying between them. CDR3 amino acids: CASSLSGYSNQPQHF. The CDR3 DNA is TGTGCCAGCAGTTTATCCGGGTATAGCAATCAGCCCCAGCATTTT.

The DNA of the CDR3 is TGTGCCAGCAGCTTGAAGGCCAGGGACTATGGCTACACCTTC. This translates into CASSLKARDYGYTF. The gene calls are TRBV5-4 and TRBJ1-2; perhaps TRBD1 as D (5 bases). The CDR3 covers 14 residues. V lost 1 base to trimming and J lost 3 bases, with 10 bases between them. CDR1 and CDR2 from the germline V gene are SGHNT and YYREEE (reference sequence).

CDR3 nucleotides: TGCGCCAGCAGCTTGACGGGGACTAGCGGGAGGGCCGGCTACGAGCAGTACTTC. Translated, it gives CASSLTGTSGRAGYEQYF. This chain connects TRBV5-1 to TRBJ2-7, with 16 bases that match TRBD2. Germline values: CDR1 SGHRS, CDR2 YFSETQ. The V segment lost 1 base and the J segment 3 bases; nucleotides outside the gene matches: 7. The CDR3 length is 18 residues. The full variable domain, rest sourced from reference TRBV5-1 and TRBJ2-7, is KAGVTQTPRYLIKTRGQQVTLSCSPISGHRSVSWYQQTPGQGLQFLFEYFSETQRNKGNFPGRFSGRQFSNSRSEMNVSTLELGDSALYLCASSLTGTSGRAGYEQYFGPGTRLTVT.

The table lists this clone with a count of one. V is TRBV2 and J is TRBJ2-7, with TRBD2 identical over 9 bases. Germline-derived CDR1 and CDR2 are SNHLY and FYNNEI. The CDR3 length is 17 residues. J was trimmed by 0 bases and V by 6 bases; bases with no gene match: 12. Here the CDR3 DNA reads TGTGCCAGCAGCGGCGGGACTAGCCCTTCCAGCTCCTACGAGCAGTACTTC. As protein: CASSGGTSPSSSYEQYF. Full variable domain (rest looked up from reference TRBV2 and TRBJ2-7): EPEVTQTPSHQVTQMGQEVILRCVPISNHLYFYWYRQILGQKVEFLVSFYNNEISEKSEIFDDQFSVERPDGSNFTLKIRSTKLEDSAMYFCASSGGTSPSSSYEQYFGPGTRLTVT.

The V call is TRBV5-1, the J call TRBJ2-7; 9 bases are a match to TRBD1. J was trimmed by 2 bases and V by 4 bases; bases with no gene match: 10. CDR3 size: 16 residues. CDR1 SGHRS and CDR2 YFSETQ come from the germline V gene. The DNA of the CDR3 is TGCGCCAGCAGCGGGCCGGGACAGGGAACCGCCTACGAGCAGTACTTC. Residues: CASSGPGQGTAYEQYF.

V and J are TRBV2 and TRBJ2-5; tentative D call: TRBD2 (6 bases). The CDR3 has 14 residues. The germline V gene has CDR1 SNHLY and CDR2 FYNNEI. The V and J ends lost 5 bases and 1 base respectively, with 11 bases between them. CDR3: CASSRRGTQETQYF. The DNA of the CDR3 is TGTGCCAGCAGTCGCCGGGGGACCCAAGAGACCCAGTACTTC.